The TCR beta chain under discussion was sequenced for a study of blood T cell repertoires in COVID-19. Only in-frame clones appear in the TCRdb table, and some are missing; sequencing was by immunoSEQ multiplex PCR. The profile shows 330,000 or so clones, about 87% of them singletons. The V and J ends lost 1 base and 7 bases respectively, with 16 bases between them. Germline CDR1 MNHEY, CDR2 SMNVEV (reference sequence). CDR3 length: 15 residues. V and J are TRBV27 and TRBJ1-2; D gene uncertain. The sequence was collected from a man aged 30 to 39 with COVID-19, enrolled during active disease. Sequenced input: peripheral blood. The CDR3 region has the DNA TGTGCCAGCAGTTTATACGGGTATGGCGTGGCTGGCTACACCTTC. This encodes CASSLYGYGVAGYTF.